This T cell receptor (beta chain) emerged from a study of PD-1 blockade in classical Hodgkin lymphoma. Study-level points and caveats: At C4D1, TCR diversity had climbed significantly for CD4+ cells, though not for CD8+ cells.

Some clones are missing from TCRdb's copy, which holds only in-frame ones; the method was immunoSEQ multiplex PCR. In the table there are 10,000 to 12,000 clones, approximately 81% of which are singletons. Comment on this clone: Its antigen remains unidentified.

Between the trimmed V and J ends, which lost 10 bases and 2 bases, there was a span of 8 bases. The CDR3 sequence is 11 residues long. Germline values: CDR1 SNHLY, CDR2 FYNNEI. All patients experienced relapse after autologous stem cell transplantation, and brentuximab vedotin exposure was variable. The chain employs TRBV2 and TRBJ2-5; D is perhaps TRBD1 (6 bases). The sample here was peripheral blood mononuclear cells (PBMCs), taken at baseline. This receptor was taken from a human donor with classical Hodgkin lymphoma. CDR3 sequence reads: CAKQGQETQYF. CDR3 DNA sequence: TGTGCCAAACAGGGTCAAGAGACCCAGTACTTC.